Shown below are 11 T cell receptor beta chains from a single sample sequenced in a study of cytomegalovirus exposure and HLA in healthy donors. Both 60 Vbeta primers and 13 Jbeta primers went into the PCR. Method: immunoSEQ multiplex PCR; TCRdb's copy keeps in-frame clones and lacks some. The sample comprises some 120,000 clones, over 75% of which are singletons, and around 1.5% rests with the top ten. Sequencing was carried out using PBMCs. These TCRs come from a woman in her late teens or twenties in good health and CMV-seronegative.

The CDR3 protein is CASSLGPGRGSPLHF. CDR3 DNA sequence: TGTGCCAGCAGTTTGGGCCCAGGGCGCGGTTCACCCCTCCACTTT. The chain carries TRBV27 and TRBJ1-6; D might be TRBD1 (5 bases). The germline V gene encodes CDR1 MNHEY and CDR2 SMNVEV (reference sequence). The germline V and J ends were trimmed by 3 bases and 9 bases, with 15 bases remaining between them. CDR3 length: 15 amino acids.

This clone was counted between two and nine times. The genes are TRBV18 and TRBJ2-7, with 7 bases lining up with TRBD1. Trimming at V came to 3 bases and at J to 5 bases, leaving 10 bases not matched to a gene. Looked up from germline, CDR1 is KGHSH and CDR2 is LQKENI. The CDR3 totals 15 residues. CDR3 coding DNA: TGTGCCAGCTCACCTCCGGACAGGTTCCCCCACGAGCAGTACTTC. This encodes CASSPPDRFPHEQYF. The full variable domain, completed using reference TRBV18 and TRBJ2-7, is NAGVMQNPRHLVRRRGQEARLRCSPMKGHSHVYWYRQLPEEGLKFMVYLQKENIIDESGMPKERFSAEFPKEGPSILRIQQVVRGDSAAYFCASSPPDRFPHEQYFGPGTRLTVT.

J is TRBJ2-5 and V is TRBV13, with TRBD2 matching over 7 bases. Germline CDR1 is PRHDT and CDR2 is FYEKMQ (reference sequence). Unmatched junction bases numbered 17, after V lost 8 bases and J lost 2 bases. This CDR3 spans 17 amino acids. The CDR3 spells CASSGPDPGTTQETQYF. The DNA of the CDR3 is TGTGCCAGCTCAGGCCCCGATCCGGGGACTACTCAAGAGACCCAGTACTTC.

V usage is TRBV14 and J usage is TRBJ2-7; D unclear. Deletions cut 2 bases from V and 2 bases from J, with 4 bases between. The CDR3 length is 12 residues. The germline V gene encodes CDR1 SGHDN and CDR2 FVKESK. Written as DNA, the CDR3 is TGTGCCAGCAGCCAACTAACCTACGAGCAGTACTTC. Protein sequence: CASSQLTYEQYF.

This chain links TRBV6-5 with TRBJ1-2; TRBD1 aligns across 8 bases. Germline CDR1 MNHEY, CDR2 SVGAGI. Unmatched junction bases numbered 8, after V lost 7 bases and J lost 4 bases. The CDR3 sequence is 14 residues long. Written as DNA, the CDR3 is TGTGCCAGCACCCCAGACAGGGGCAGCTATGGCTACACCTTC. It codes for CASTPDRGSYGYTF.

The chain recombines TRBV2 with TRBJ1-1; a possible D gene is TRBD1 (6 bases). The germline V gene encodes CDR1 SNHLY and CDR2 FYNNEI. V was shortened by 2 bases and J by 11 bases, with 15 bases between the two germline ends. The CDR3 covers 13 residues. Here the CDR3 DNA reads TGTGCCAGCAGTGAAATGGGGGGGACAAGTGCTTTCTTT. Translating it yields CASSEMGGTSAFF.

In this sample, this clone turned up once. This chain joins TRBV5-1 and TRBJ2-1; 7 positions agree with TRBD2. Germline V CDR1 and CDR2: SGHRS, YFSETQ. J lost 6 bases, V lost 0 bases, and 6 bases had no gene match. This CDR3 contains 15 residues. The CDR3 here is CASSLGLAIANEQFF. CDR3 bases: TGCGCCAGCAGCTTGGGACTAGCAATTGCCAATGAGCAGTTCTTC.

This chain links TRBV6-6 with TRBJ2-1, with D tentatively TRBD1 (6 bases). Germline V gene sequence: CDR1 MNHNY, CDR2 SVGAGI (reference sequence). CDR3 size: 12 residues. V lost 7 bases and J 8 bases, leaving 12 bases between the germline ends. CDR3 region: CASTTTGYEQFF. In DNA, the CDR3 is TGTGCCAGCACCACAACAGGGTATGAGCAGTTCTTC.

The chain couples TRBV11-2 to TRBJ1-1, with 7 bases aligning to TRBD1. The V gene end was trimmed by 1 base and the J gene end by 1 base; junction bases not matched to a gene: 6. The CDR3 has 16 amino acids. Per the germline V gene, CDR1 is SGHAT and CDR2 is FQNNGV. The CDR3, as DNA: TGTGCCAGCAGCTTAGGAACCTGGACAGGGAACACTGAAGCTTTCTTT. Translating gives CASSLGTWTGNTEAFF.

This chain links TRBV20-1 with TRBJ2-4; no clear D gene. Germline V lookup: CDR1 DFQATT, CDR2 SNEGSKA (reference sequence). The V end lost 2 bases, the J end lost 5 bases, and 4 bases lay between the germline ends. The CDR3 sequence is 11 residues long. In DNA, the CDR3 is TGCAGTGCTAGAATAGAAAACATTCAGTACTTC. Its protein product is CSARIENIQYF.

This chain connects TRBV19 to TRBJ2-7; TRBD2 aligns across 8 bases. Germline CDR1 and CDR2: LNHDA and SQIVND (reference sequence). Trimming took 9 bases from V and 5 from J; bases not matched to a gene: 15. There are 15 residues in the CDR3. The chain's CDR3 is CASRREGRWFHEQYF. CDR3 sequence (DNA): TGTGCCAGCCGACGGGAGGGCCGGTGGTTTCACGAGCAGTACTTC.